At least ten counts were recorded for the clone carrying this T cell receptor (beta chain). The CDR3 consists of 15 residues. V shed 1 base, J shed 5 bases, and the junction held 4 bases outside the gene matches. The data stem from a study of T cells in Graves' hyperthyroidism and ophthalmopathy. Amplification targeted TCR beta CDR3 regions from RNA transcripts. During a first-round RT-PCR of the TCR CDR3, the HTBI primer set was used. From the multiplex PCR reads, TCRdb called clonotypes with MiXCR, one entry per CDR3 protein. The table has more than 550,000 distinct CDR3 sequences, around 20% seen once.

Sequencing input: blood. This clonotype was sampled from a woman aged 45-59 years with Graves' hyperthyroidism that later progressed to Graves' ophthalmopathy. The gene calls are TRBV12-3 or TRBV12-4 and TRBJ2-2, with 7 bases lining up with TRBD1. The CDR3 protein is CASSLGAGGTGELFF. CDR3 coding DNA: TGTGCCAGCAGTTTAGGCGCAGGGGGAACCGGGGAGCTGTTTTTT.